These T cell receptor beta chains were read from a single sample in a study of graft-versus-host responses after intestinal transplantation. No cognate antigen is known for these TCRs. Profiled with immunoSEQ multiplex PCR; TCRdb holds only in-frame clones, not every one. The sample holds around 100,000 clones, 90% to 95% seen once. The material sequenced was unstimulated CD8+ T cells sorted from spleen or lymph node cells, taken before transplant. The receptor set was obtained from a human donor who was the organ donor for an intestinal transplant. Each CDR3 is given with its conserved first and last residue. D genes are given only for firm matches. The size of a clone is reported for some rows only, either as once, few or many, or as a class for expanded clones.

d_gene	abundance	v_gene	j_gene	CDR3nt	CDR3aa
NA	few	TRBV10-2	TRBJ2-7	TGCGCCAGCAGACAGGGCCCCGAGCAGTACTTC	CASRQGPEQYF
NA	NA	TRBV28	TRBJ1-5	TGTGCCAGCACCTTATATCCGGGCTTCAATCAGCCCCAGCATTTT	CASTLYPGFNQPQHF
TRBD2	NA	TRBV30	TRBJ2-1	TGTGCCTGGAGTTCCGGACTAGCGGGAGTAATCTACAATGAGCAGTTCTTC	CAWSSGLAGVIYNEQFF
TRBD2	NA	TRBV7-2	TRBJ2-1	TGTGCCAGCAGCCCCAGCGGGAACCCCTACAATGAGCAGTTCTTC	CASSPSGNPYNEQFF
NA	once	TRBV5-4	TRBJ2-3	TGTGCCAGCAGCAGTGCAGGGGATCATCCAGATACGCAGTATTTT	CASSSAGDHPDTQYF
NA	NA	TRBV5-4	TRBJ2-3	TGTGCCAGCAGCCTGTGGAGGGGCCCAGATACGCAGTATTTT	CASSLWRGPDTQYF
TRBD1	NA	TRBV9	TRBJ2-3	TGTGCCAGCAGCGTTGGACAGGGCCAATCGGATACGCAGTATTTT	CASSVGQGQSDTQYF
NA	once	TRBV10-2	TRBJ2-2	TGCGCCAGCAGTGAGGCCGGACTGGGCAGGGAGCTGTTTTTT	CASSEAGLGRELFF
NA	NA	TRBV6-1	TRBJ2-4	TGTGCCAGCAGTGAATTACTGGGGGCGGTGATTAACATTCAGTACTTC	CASSELLGAVINIQYF
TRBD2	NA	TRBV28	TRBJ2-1	TGTGCCAGCAGTTTACCCCCTTTTAGCGGGGTTAACAATGAGCAGTTCTTC	CASSLPPFSGVNNEQFF
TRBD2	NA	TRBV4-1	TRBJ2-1	TGCGCCAGCAGCCAACCACCGGGACTAGCTGGGTTATTCTCCTACAATGAGCAGTTCTTC	CASSQPPGLAGLFSYNEQFF
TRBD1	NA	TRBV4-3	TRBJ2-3	TGCGCCAGCAGCCAAGATGGGGACAGGGGTTTGACAGATACGCAGTATTTT	CASSQDGDRGLTDTQYF
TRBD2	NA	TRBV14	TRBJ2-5	TGTGCCAGCAGCCAAGATGCCTCACTAGCGGAGCAAGAGACCCAGTACTTC	CASSQDASLAEQETQYF
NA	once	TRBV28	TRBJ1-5	TGTGCCAGCAGTTTATGGGCGGGAAATCAGCCCCAGCATTTT	CASSLWAGNQPQHF
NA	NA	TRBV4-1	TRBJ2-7	TGCGCCAGCAGCCAGTTCTTAGGCTACGAGCAGTACTTC	CASSQFLGYEQYF
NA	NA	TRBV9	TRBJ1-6	TGTGCCAGCAGCGTAGGGGCAGGGAATAATTCACCCCTCCACTTT	CASSVGAGNNSPLHF
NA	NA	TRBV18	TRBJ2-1	TGTGCCAGCTCACCACCGGGGTCCTTGCTAGACACTGAGCAGTTCTTC	CASSPPGSLLDTEQFF
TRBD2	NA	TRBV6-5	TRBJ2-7	TGTGCCAGCAGTTACCGGGGGGGGTCCTCCTACGAGCAGTACTTC	CASSYRGGSSYEQYF
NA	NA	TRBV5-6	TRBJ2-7	TGTGCCAGCAGCTTTGGGGCAGCTACTAGCTCCTACGAGCAGTACTTC	CASSFGAATSSYEQYF
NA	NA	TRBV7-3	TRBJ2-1	TGTGCCAGCAGCTCGGACCCTGACAATGAGCAGTTCTTC	CASSSDPDNEQFF
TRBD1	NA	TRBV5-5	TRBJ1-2	TGTGCCAGCAGCATATCAGGGGGGGATGGCTACACCTTC	CASSISGGDGYTF
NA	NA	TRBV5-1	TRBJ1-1	TGCGCCAGCAGCGTGTCGGGCACTGAAGCTTTCTTT	CASSVSGTEAFF
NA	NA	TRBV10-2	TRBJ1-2	TGCGCCAGCAGTGGGTACAGGAGAAGGGGCTACACCTTC	CASSGYRRRGYTF
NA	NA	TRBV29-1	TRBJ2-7	TGCAGCGTTACCGGGACATTCCACGAGCAGTACTTC	CSVTGTFHEQYF
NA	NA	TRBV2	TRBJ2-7	TGTGCCACCGGAGCGGATTCCTCCTACGAGCAGTACTTC	CATGADSSYEQYF
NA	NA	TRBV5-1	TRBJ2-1	TGCGCCAGCAGCACTTACAATGAGCAGTTCTTC	CASSTYNEQFF
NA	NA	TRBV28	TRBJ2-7	TGTGCCAGCAGTTTACCCGACAGTCTCTACGAGCAGTACTTC	CASSLPDSLYEQYF
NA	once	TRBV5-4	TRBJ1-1	TGTGCCAGCAGCTTGGGGCAGGGTAGCACTGAAGCTTTCTTT	CASSLGQGSTEAFF
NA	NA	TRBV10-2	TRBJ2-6	TGCGCCAGCAGTGAAGGGCAGATGGGTACTGGGGCCAACGTCCTGACTTTC	CASSEGQMGTGANVLTF
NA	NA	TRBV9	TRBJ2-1	TGTGCCAGCAGCGTAGGGGGTAGCGGCGATGAGCAGTTCTTC	CASSVGGSGDEQFF
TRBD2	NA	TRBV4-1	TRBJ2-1	TGCGCCAGCGGGACTAGCGGGCTGAGCTCCTACAATGAGCAGTTCTTC	CASGTSGLSSYNEQFF
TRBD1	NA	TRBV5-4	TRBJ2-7	TGTGCCAGCAGCTCAGGACAGGGGGGATACGAGCAGTACTTC	CASSSGQGGYEQYF
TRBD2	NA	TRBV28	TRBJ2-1	TGTGCCAGCAGTTTGCCTCTAGCGGGAGGAGAGGTCTTC	CASSLPLAGGEVF
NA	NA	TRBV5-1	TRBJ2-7	TGCGCCAGCAGCTTGGCTGAACAGAAGACCGAGCAGTACTTC	CASSLAEQKTEQYF
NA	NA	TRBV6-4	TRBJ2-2	TGTGCCAGCAGTGACGTAACCCGGTCGGAGCTGTTTTTT	CASSDVTRSELFF
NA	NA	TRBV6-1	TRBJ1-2	TGTGCCAGCAGTGAAGCGGTTGGGGGGGGCTATGGCTACACCTTC	CASSEAVGGGYGYTF
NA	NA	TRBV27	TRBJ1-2	TGTGCCAGCAGTTTAGGTAGGGGCTATGGCTACACCTTC	CASSLGRGYGYTF
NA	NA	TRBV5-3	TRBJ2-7	TGTGCCAGAAGCTTGCGGGACAAGGCGGACGAGCAGTACTTC	CARSLRDKADEQYF
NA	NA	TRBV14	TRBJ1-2	TGTGCCAGCAGCCAGGGTAACTATGGCTACACCTTC	CASSQGNYGYTF
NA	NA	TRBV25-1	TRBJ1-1	TGTGCCAGCGCCGCGTTTGGGACTGAAGCTTTCTTT	CASAAFGTEAFF
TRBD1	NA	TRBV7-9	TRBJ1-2	TGTGCCAGCAGCTTCGGACAGGGTATCTATGGCTACACCTTC	CASSFGQGIYGYTF
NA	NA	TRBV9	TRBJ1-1	TGTGCCAGCAGCGTAGATGGGATGAACACTGAAGCTTTCTTT	CASSVDGMNTEAFF
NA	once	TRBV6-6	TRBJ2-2	TGTGCCAGCAGTTCCCAGTCGGGCAGCTCAACCGGGGAGCTGTTTTTT	CASSSQSGSSTGELFF
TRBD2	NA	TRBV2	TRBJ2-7	TGTGCCAGCACACTAGCGGGAGCCGAGCAGTACTTC	CASTLAGAEQYF
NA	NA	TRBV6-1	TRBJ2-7	TGTGCCACCGGGTTCTGGGACGAGCAGTACTTC	CATGFWDEQYF
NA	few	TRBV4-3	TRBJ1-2	TGCGCCAGCAGCCAAGATCGTGAGGCCACTTATGGCTACACCTTC	CASSQDREATYGYTF
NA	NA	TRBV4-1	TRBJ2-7	TGCGCCAGCAGCCAAGGTCCCCGGACCACCTACGAGCAGTACTTC	CASSQGPRTTYEQYF
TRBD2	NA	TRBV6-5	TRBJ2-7	TGTGCCAGCAGTTACCCGACGATAGCGGGAGCTTATGAGCAGTACTTC	CASSYPTIAGAYEQYF
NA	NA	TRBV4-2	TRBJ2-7	TGTGCCAGCAGCCAAGCGGGGGAGCAGTACTTC	CASSQAGEQYF
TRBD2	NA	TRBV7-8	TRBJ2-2	TGTGCCAGCAGCTCCTGGGGGGAGCGGGGGAACACCGGGGAGCTGTTTTTT	CASSSWGERGNTGELFF